What follows are 20 T cell receptor beta chains derived from one specimen sequenced in a study of T cell clonality in common variable immunodeficiency. Whole-study findings and limits: Common variable immunodeficiency TCR beta sequences reportedly had fewer deletions and N-nucleotide insertions.

Repertoires were generated with immunoSEQ multiplex PCR, while TCRdb's copy carries only in-frame clones and drops some. The data show about 21,000 clones, with none appearing a single time. Their target antigens are unknown. The sample was peripheral blood mononuclear cells. These TCRs come from a human donor with common variable immunodeficiency.

This clone has at least ten counts. The sequenced CDR3 bases are TGTGCCAGCAGCGTAAGCCCCCCAGAGACC. Protein sequence: CASSVSPPET. The whole CDR3 protein reads CASSVSPPETQYF. The chain joins TRBV9 to TRBJ2-5, with no clear D. The read comes to an end 3 residues before the CDR3 does, leaving the germline J gene to fill in the end. Germline V gene sequence: CDR1 SGDLS, CDR2 YYNGEE. The V end was cut by 1 base, the J end by 4 bases, with 8 bases between. The CDR3 spans 13 residues.

This clone was found many times. Read coverage stops 3 residues before the CDR3 terminus; the germline J gene supplies the remainder. The chain couples TRBV5-5 to TRBJ2-1; 7 bases are shared with TRBD1. Germline lookup yields CDR1 SGHKS and CDR2 YYEKEE (reference sequence). There are 15 residues in the CDR3. V shed 5 bases, J shed 2 bases, and the junction held 7 bases outside the gene matches. The CDR3 sequence: CASRITGATYNEQFF. CDR3 DNA, as far as it was read: TGTGCCAGCAGAATAACAGGGGCTACCTACAATGAG.

In this sample, this clone turned up many times. The sequence runs out 3 residues before the end of the CDR3; the remainder is reconstructed from the germline J gene. The chain is built from TRBV5-1 and TRBJ2-3, with TRBD2 identical over 12 bases. Germline V gene data show CDR1 as SGHRS and CDR2 as YFSETQ. After removal of 0 bases from V and 6 bases from J, the junction contained 2 bases not matched to a gene. This CDR3 is 15 amino acids long. CDR3 residues: CASSLASGGADTQYF. The DNA read from the CDR3 is TGCGCCAGCAGCTTGGCTAGCGGGGGGGCGGATACG.

This clone was seen repeatedly, ten times or more. The read terminates 3 residues ahead of where the CDR3 ends, so the germline J gene completes it. The chain is built from TRBV6-2 or TRBV6-3 and TRBJ1-5; tentatively, D is TRBD1 (6 bases). The CDR3 runs to 13 residues. CDR1 and CDR2 (germline): MNHEY, SVGEGT. The ends were cut back, 4 bases at V and 7 bases at J, with 11 bases in the middle. CDR3 region: CASSLQGSQPQHF. Partial CDR3 DNA: TGTGCCAGCAGTTTACAGGGTAGCCAGCCC.

This clone was seen repeatedly, ten times or more. The read ends 3 residues early relative to the CDR3; the germline J gene fills the gap. The chain links TRBV5-1 to TRBJ2-5, with TRBD1 identical over 9 bases. There are 15 residues in the CDR3. CDR1 SGHRS and CDR2 YFSETQ come from the germline V gene. After removal of 5 bases from V and 4 bases from J, the junction contained 9 bases not matched to a gene. The CDR3 bases that were read are TGCGCCAGCAGTCAACAGACAGGGGGGGCAGAGACC. Residues: CASSQQTGGAET. The full CDR3 is CASSQQTGGAETQYF.

This clone was picked up many times. The read stops 3 residues short of the end of the CDR3; the missing end is completed from the germline J gene. The chain carries TRBV5-1 and TRBJ2-7; 7 nucleotides match TRBD1. The CDR3 is 18 amino acids. Germline lookup yields CDR1 SGHRS and CDR2 YFSETQ. The V segment lost 4 bases and the J segment 3 bases; nucleotides outside the gene matches: 19. The part of the CDR3 DNA that was read is TGCGCCAGCAGCCTAAGTCCCCCTACAGGGGTTTGGATCTACGAG. Translation: CASSLSPPTGVWIYE. From start to end, the CDR3 is CASSLSPPTGVWIYEQYF. The whole variable domain, filled in from reference TRBV5-1 and TRBJ2-7, reads KAGVTQTPRYLIKTRGQQVTLSCSPISGHRSVSWYQQTPGQGLQFLFEYFSETQRNKGNFPGRFSGRQFSNSRSEMNVSTLELGDSALYLCASSLSPPTGVWIYEQYFGPGTRLTVT.

This clone was observed many times. Coverage ceases 3 residues before the CDR3 finishes, and the germline J gene fills in the end. This chain joins TRBV27 and TRBJ2-7; TRBD1 matches at 7 bases. Per germline, CDR1 MNHEY and CDR2 SMNVEV (reference sequence). The CDR3 runs 15 residues. Germline trimming cut 2 bases from V and 6 bases from J; bases unmatched to any gene: 10. CDR3 sequence reads: CASSLAQGVRAEQYF. The CDR3 bases that were read are TGTGCCAGCAGTTTAGCTCAGGGGGTAAGGGCCGAG.

At least ten counts were recorded for this clone. Coverage ceases 3 residues before the CDR3 finishes, and the germline J gene fills in the end. J is TRBJ2-1 and V is TRBV5-1, with 14 bases fitting TRBD2. The CDR3 spans 15 residues. Germline trimming cut 4 bases from V and 5 bases from J; bases unmatched to any gene: 2. Germline loops: CDR1 SGHRS, CDR2 YFSETQ. The CDR3 DNA, read in part, is TGCGCCAGCAGCCCGGGACTAGCGGGGGACAATGAG. Residues: CASSPGLAGDNE. The entire CDR3 protein reads CASSPGLAGDNEQFF.

The sample holds many counts of this clone. CDR3 bases read: TGTGCCATCAGTGGGTCACAAGGGCGAGAGACC. This encodes CAISGSQGRET. The CDR3 in full is CAISGSQGRETQYF. The chain recombines TRBV10-3 with TRBJ2-5; unclear D gene. Read coverage stops 3 residues before the CDR3 terminus; the germline J gene supplies the remainder. CDR1 ENHRY and CDR2 SYGVKD come from the germline V gene. This CDR3 comprises 14 residues. The V end was cut by 4 bases, the J end by 4 bases, with 13 bases between.

With regard to this clone: Coverage ceases 3 residues before the CDR3 finishes, and the germline J gene fills in the end. The chain uses TRBV10-2 and TRBJ2-1; possibly TRBD2 for D (5 bases). Germline-derived CDR1 and CDR2 are WSHSY and SAAADI. CDR3 length equals 14 residues. Trimming removed 10 bases from V and 4 bases from J, with 17 bases in between. CDR3 sequence reads: CAIGEWIGYNEQFF. CDR3 DNA, as far as it was read: TGCGCCATCGGGGAGTGGATCGGGTACAATGAG.

The sample holds many counts of this clone. The CDR3 is cut off 3 residues early in the read; its end comes from the germline J gene. The chain couples TRBV19 to TRBJ2-1; 8 bases are shared with TRBD2. This CDR3 spans 15 amino acids. Germline CDR1 reads LNHDA; CDR2 reads SQIVND (reference sequence). V gave up 2 bases and J gave up 7 bases; unmatched junction bases: 7. The CDR3 protein is CASSIIAGTGNEQFF. CDR3 bases read: TGTGCCAGTAGTATAATAGCGGGGACGGGAAATGAG.

This clone was seen repeatedly, ten times or more. Read coverage stops 3 residues before the CDR3 terminus; the germline J gene supplies the remainder. This chain links TRBV20-1 with TRBJ2-1; 13 bases agree with TRBD2. The CDR3 has 14 amino acids. The germline gives CDR1 DFQATT, CDR2 SNEGSKA (reference sequence). With V trimmed by 2 bases and J by 7 bases, 2 bases remained unmatched. The covered CDR3 bases are TGCAGTGCTAGACTACTAGCGGGGGGGAATGAG. Encoded protein: CSARLLAGGNE. The full CDR3 protein is CSARLLAGGNEQFF.

This clone was detected ten times or more. The read is 3 residues too short to cover the CDR3 end, so that end is filled in from the germline J gene. This chain connects TRBV18 to TRBJ2-3, with 9 bases that match TRBD2. This CDR3 is 14 amino acids long. Trimming at V came to 4 bases and at J to 4 bases, leaving 3 bases not matched to a gene. CDR1 is KGHSH, CDR2 LQKENI, per germline. The CDR3 sequence is CASSLAGAADTQYF. The sequenced CDR3 bases are TGTGCCAGCTCACTAGCGGGGGCCGCAGATACG.

This clone was detected ten times or more. The read terminates 3 residues ahead of where the CDR3 ends, so the germline J gene completes it. This chain uses TRBV11-2 with TRBJ1-2; a possible D gene is TRBD1 (5 bases). Trimming pared 1 base from V and 4 bases from J, leaving 7 bases between. The CDR3 has 13 residues. Germline V gives CDR1 SGHAT, CDR2 FQNNGV. CDR3 DNA (partial): TGTGCCAGCAGCTTAGTCGGGGGCTATGGC. It yields the protein CASSLVGGYG. The CDR3, in full, reads CASSLVGGYGYTF.

This clone occurred many times. With the read ending 3 residues before the CDR3 end, the germline J gene is used to fill in that end. This chain joins TRBV7-9 and TRBJ1-2; the D gene is possibly TRBD1 (6 bases). With 1 base removed from V and 0 bases from J, the gap between germline ends came to 9 bases. The CDR3 totals 15 residues. Germline lookup yields CDR1 SEHNR and CDR2 FQNEAQ (reference sequence). The CDR3 here is CASSLGGLANYGYTF. The part of the CDR3 DNA that was read is TGTGCCAGCAGCTTAGGGGGGCTAGCTAACTATGGC. Looking up the rest from reference TRBV7-9 and TRBJ1-2 gives the full variable domain: DTGVSQNPRHKITKRGQNVTFRCDPISEHNRLYWYRQTLGQGPEFLTYFQNEAQLEKSRLLSDRFSAERPKGSFSTLEIQRTEQGDSAMYLCASSLGGLANYGYTFGSGTRLTVV.

This clone was counted many times. The read terminates 3 residues before the CDR3 end, so the remaining end is supplied by the germline J gene. This chain uses TRBV19 with TRBJ2-1; 10 nucleotides line up with TRBD1. CDR1 is LNHDA, CDR2 SQIVND, per germline (reference sequence). The V segment lost 4 bases and the J segment 1 base; nucleotides outside the gene matches: 4. The CDR3 spans 16 residues. CDR3 protein: CASSNRQGASYNEQFF. Incomplete CDR3 DNA: TGTGCCAGTAGTAACCGACAGGGGGCGTCCTACAATGAG.

In its sample, this clone was seen many times. The chain's CDR3 is CASSRRTGGNTGELFF. Incomplete CDR3 DNA: TGTGCCAGCAGCCGCCGGACAGGGGGGAACACCGGGGAG. This rearrangement joins TRBV7-6 to TRBJ2-2; 10 nucleotides line up with TRBD1. The observed sequence ends 3 residues before the CDR3 terminus, with the missing tail filled in from the germline J gene. This CDR3 is built from 16 residues. Germline trimming cut 5 bases from V and 1 base from J; bases unmatched to any gene: 4. From germline, CDR1 is SGHVS and CDR2 FNYEAQ.

The sample holds many counts of this clone. The sequence runs out 3 residues before the end of the CDR3; the remainder is reconstructed from the germline J gene. The chain couples TRBV5-1 to TRBJ2-3; possibly TRBD1 for D (5 bases). This CDR3 is built from 15 residues. The germline V gene has CDR1 SGHRS and CDR2 YFSETQ. V was trimmed by 0 bases and J by 2 bases, leaving 10 bases between them. The CDR3 protein is CASSLGTLNTDTQYF. The DNA read from the CDR3 is TGCGCCAGCAGCTTGGGGACACTTAACACAGATACG.

There are many counts of this clone. The DNA ends 3 residues before the CDR3 does, and the rest of the CDR3 is filled in from the germline J gene. The chain employs TRBV19 and TRBJ1-1; perhaps TRBD1 as D (6 bases). This CDR3 is 14 amino acids long. V lost 4 bases and J 2 bases, leaving 11 bases between the germline ends. Germline values: CDR1 LNHDA, CDR2 SQIVND (reference sequence). The part of the CDR3 DNA that was read is TGTGCCAGTAGTAATACAGGGCTAAACACTGAA. Its translation: CASSNTGLNTE. The complete CDR3 protein is CASSNTGLNTEAFF.

This clone was found many times. Read coverage stops 3 residues before the CDR3 terminus; the germline J gene supplies the remainder. The chain is built from TRBV5-1 and TRBJ1-2, with 7 bases aligning to TRBD1. The CDR3 has 14 amino acids. Germline trimming cut 4 bases from V and 3 bases from J; bases unmatched to any gene: 6. Germline CDR1 reads SGHRS; CDR2 reads YFSETQ. The CDR3 region is CASSPGQRYYGYTF. CDR3 DNA (partial): TGCGCCAGCAGCCCGGGACAGCGATACTATGGC.